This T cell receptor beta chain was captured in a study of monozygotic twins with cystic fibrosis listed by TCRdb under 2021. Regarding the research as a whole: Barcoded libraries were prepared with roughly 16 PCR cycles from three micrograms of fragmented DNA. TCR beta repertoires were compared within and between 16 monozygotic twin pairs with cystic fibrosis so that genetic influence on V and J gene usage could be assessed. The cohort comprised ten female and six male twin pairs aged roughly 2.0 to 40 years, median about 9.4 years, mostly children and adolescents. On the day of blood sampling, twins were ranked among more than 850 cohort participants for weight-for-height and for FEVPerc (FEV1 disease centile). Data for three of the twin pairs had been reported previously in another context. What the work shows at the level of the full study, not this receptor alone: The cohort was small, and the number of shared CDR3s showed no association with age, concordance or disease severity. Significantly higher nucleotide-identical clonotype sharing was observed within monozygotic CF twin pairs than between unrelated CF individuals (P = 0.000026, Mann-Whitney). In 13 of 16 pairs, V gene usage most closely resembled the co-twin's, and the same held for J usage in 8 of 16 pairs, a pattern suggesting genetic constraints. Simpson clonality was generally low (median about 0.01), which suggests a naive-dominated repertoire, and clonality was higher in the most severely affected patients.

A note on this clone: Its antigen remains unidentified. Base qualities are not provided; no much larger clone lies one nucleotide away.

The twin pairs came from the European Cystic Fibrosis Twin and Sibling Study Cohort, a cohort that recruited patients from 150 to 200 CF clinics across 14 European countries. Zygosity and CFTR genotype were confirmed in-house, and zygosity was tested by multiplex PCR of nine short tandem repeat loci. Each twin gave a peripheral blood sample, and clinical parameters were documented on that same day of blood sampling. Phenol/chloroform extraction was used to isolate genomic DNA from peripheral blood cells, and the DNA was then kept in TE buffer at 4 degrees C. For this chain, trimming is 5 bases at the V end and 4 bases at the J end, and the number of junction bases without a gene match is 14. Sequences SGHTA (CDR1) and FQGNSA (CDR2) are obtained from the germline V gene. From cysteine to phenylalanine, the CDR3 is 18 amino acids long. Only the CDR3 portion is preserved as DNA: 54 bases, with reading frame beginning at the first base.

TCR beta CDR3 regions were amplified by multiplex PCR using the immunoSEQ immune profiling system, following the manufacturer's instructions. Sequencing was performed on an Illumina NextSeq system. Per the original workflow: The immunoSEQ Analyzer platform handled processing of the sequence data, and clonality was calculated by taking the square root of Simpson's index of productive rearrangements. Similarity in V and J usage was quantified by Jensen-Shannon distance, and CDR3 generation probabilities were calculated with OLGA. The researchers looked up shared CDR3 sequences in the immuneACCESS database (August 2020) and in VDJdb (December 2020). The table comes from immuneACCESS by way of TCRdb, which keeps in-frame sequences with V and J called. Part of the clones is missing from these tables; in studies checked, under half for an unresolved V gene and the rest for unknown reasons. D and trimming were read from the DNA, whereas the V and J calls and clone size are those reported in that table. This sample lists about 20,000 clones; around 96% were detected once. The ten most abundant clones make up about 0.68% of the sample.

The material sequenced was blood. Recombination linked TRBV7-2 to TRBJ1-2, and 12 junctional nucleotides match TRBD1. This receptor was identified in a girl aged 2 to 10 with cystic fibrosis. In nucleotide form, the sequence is TGTGCCAGCAGCAAACAGGTGGGGACAGGGGGCGCCGGCTATGGCTACACCTTC. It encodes CASSKQVGTGGAGYGYTF.